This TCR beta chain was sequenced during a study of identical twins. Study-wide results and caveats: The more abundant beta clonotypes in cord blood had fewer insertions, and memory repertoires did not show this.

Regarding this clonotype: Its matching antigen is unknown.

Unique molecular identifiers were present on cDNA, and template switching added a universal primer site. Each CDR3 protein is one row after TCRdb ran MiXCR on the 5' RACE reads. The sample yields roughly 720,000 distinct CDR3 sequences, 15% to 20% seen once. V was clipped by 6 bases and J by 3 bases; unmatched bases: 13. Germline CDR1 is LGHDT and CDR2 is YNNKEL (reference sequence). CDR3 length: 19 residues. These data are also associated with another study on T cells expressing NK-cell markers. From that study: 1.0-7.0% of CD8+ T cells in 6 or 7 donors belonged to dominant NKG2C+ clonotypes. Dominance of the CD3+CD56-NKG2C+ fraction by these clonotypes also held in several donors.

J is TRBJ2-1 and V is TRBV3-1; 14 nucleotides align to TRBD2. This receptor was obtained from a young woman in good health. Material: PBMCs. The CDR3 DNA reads TGTGCCAGCAGAGGGGCCAGAGGGACTAGCGGGAGCTTCTACAATGAGCAGTTCTTC. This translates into CASRGARGTSGSFYNEQFF.